This record concerns one TCR beta chain sequence. The protocol was immunoSEQ multiplex PCR, while the TCRdb copy is restricted to in-frame clones and leaves out a portion. This sample yields some 500,000 clones, of which roughly three quarters are seen a single time; 12% belongs to the top ten. This specimen belongs to a study of shared clonotypes between healthy human individuals. The sequencing sample was made of PBMCs. This receptor was taken from a woman in her forties in good health. Some clones in this sample may be carry-over from other donors' samples.

CDR3 sequence: CASSSQGDDQYF. In DNA, the CDR3 is TGTGCCAGCAGTTCACAGGGTGATGACCAGTACTTC. The chain is built from TRBV27 and TRBJ2-5, with D tentatively TRBD1 (6 bases). Germline V CDR1 and CDR2: MNHEY, SMNVEV (reference sequence). The V gene lost 4 bases and the J gene lost 10 bases, with 13 bases spanning the gap. This CDR3 spans 12 amino acids.